This T cell receptor beta chain was obtained from a study of shared clonotypes between healthy human individuals. The donor cohort consisted entirely of Caucasian adults residing in Nashville, Tennessee. The V gene's germline CDR1 is SGHVS and CDR2 FQNEAQ. Trimming removed 1 base at V and 4 bases at J, with 9 bases between. CDR3 length: 14 amino acids. In replicate PCRs of sorted subsets, roughly 190 ng DNA, about 30,000 T cell genomes, was used. Clones were read by immunoSEQ multiplex PCR, and TCRdb kept only the in-frame ones, dropping some. The sample includes about 2 million clones, 85% to 95% of them seen just once.

What was sequenced was naive CD4+ T cells sorted from blood. Subset meaning: CD45RA+ positively selected. The chain is built from TRBV7-8 and TRBJ2-3; D uncertain. The clonotype comes from a man between 18 and 35 years old in good health. CDR3 protein: CASSLVGFADTQYF. The DNA for the CDR3 is TGTGCCAGCAGCTTAGTGGGGTTCGCAGATACGCAGTATTTT.